This T cell receptor (beta chain) is from a study of CD8+CD57+ T cells in acquired aplastic anemia. About the study: Yields of DNA that came from sorted CD4+ and CD8+ cells averaged roughly 3.2 ug. Study results and limitations: CD8+ Simpson's diversity in patients was not significantly different from that in controls. Patients and controls shared 25 to 35 CD8+ CDR3 sequences, which appeared highly expressed in patients and within their immunodominant clones.

With respect to this clonotype: The antigen remains unidentified.

Patients included in sequencing had previously demonstrated CD8+CD57+ cell expansion by flow cytometry. TCR beta VDJ combinations and CDR3 sequences were profiled from genomic DNA. TCRdb re-derived calls from the reads in MiXCR, one entry per CDR3 protein. Of about 95,000 distinct CDR3 sequences detected, 55% to 70% appear once; the ten largest clones hold around three fifths. The CDR3 is made up of 16 amino acids. From germline, CDR1 is MGHDK and CDR2 SYGVNS. Germline trimming cut 6 bases from V and 5 bases from J; bases unmatched to any gene: 11. The chain carries TRBV25-1 and TRBJ2-7; 12 bases line up with TRBD1. Sample: sorted CD4+, CD8+, or CD8+CD57+ T cells (not recorded which) from PBMCs. The receptor comes from a human donor with aplastic anemia. The CDR3 region has the DNA TGTGCCAGCAGCCCGGGCTACGGGACAGGGGGCAACGAGCAGTACTTC. This sequence encodes CASSPGYGTGGNEQYF.